These T cell receptor beta chains were read from a single sample in a study of beta chain features in type 1 diabetes. Profiling relied on immunoSEQ multiplex PCR, and the TCRdb table lists in-frame clones only, not all of them. The sample records 150,000 or so clones, 6.5% to 10% being singletons. Specimen: central memory CD4+ T cells from blood. All receptors come from a woman aged 18 to 35 with type 1 diabetes. CDR3s leave out the opening cysteine and the closing phenylalanine or tryptophan. The order of the fields is J gene, V gene, CDR3 protein.

J: TRBJ2-7; V: TRBV5-1; CDR3: ASSLFPAGGMYEQY
J: TRBJ2-4; V: TRBV13; CDR3: ASSKTPGLRGLAKNIQY
J: TRBJ2-7; V: TRBV5-6; CDR3: ASNQWGVKLDEQY
J: TRBJ2-1; V: TRBV7-3; CDR3: ASSLIAWNEQF
J: TRBJ1-2; V: TRBV5-4; CDR3: ASSTDKIYGYT
J: TRBJ1-4; V: TRBV6-1; CDR3: ASSEPREVNEKLF
J: TRBJ1-1; V: TRBV25-1; CDR3: ASTPAPGQAQTPEAF
J: TRBJ2-7; V: TRBV7-9; CDR3: ASSWGQGIGSYEQY
J: TRBJ1-2; V: TRBV6-5; CDR3: ASSPQGGYGYT
J: TRBJ2-1; V: TRBV4-2; CDR3: ASSPRRAGDNNEQF
J: TRBJ2-6; V: TRBV28; CDR3: ASSSHFGANVLT
J: TRBJ2-1; V: TRBV20-1; CDR3: SLDLGREQF
J: TRBJ1-5; V: TRBV6-6; CDR3: ASSERVGNQPQH
J: TRBJ1-2; V: TRBV18; CDR3: ASSPQGTGNYGYT
J: TRBJ1-1; V: TRBV5-4; CDR3: ASSPEWGGGAEAF
J: TRBJ1-5; V: TRBV29-1; CDR3: SVLTEYDQPQH
J: TRBJ1-6; V: TRBV10-3; CDR3: AISESTSYSLH
J: TRBJ1-2; V: TRBV28; CDR3: ASTREEGYT
J: TRBJ1-3; V: TRBV10-3; CDR3: AIRKGQDSGNTIY
J: TRBJ2-7; V: TRBV10-3; CDR3: AIRGLAGDSEQY
J: TRBJ1-4; V: TRBV4-1; CDR3: ASSQEKVRGEKLF
J: TRBJ2-1; V: TRBV2; CDR3: ASSESLAGANEQF
J: TRBJ2-4; V: TRBV30; CDR3: AWSRGLAPANIQY
J: TRBJ2-4; V: TRBV5-6; CDR3: ASSADRGDIQY
J: TRBJ2-7; V: TRBV5-1; CDR3: ASSPDRTGGEQY
J: TRBJ1-1; V: TRBV5-4; CDR3: ASSEYQGATEAF
J: TRBJ2-3; V: TRBV10-3; CDR3: ATWTGRTDTQY
J: TRBJ1-6; V: TRBV28; CDR3: ASRFPTGARSPLH
J: TRBJ2-3; V: TRBV5-1; CDR3: ASTSLAIGLDTQY
J: TRBJ1-2; V: TRBV5-6; CDR3: ASSFTRSPSPGGYT
J: TRBJ2-3; V: TRBV9; CDR3: ASSPTSGDDTQY
J: TRBJ2-1; V: TRBV15; CDR3: ATSSRTSGTYEQF